The 14 T cell receptor beta chains reported below all come from one sample, sequenced in a study of cytomegalovirus exposure and HLA in healthy donors. PCR used 60 Vbeta primers and 13 Jbeta primers. Method: immunoSEQ multiplex PCR; TCRdb's copy keeps in-frame clones and lacks some. Of some 100,000 clones listed, more than 70% are singletons. Sequencing was done on a sample of PBMCs. Receptors originate from a man younger than 40 in good health and CMV-seronegative.

The chain employs TRBV4-1 and TRBJ2-7; unclear D gene. The CDR3 runs to 16 residues. Germline CDR1 reads MGHRA; CDR2 reads YSYEKL. Trimming removed 4 bases from V and 0 bases from J, with 16 bases in between. The CDR3 region is CASSPNPAESSYEQYF. In DNA form, the CDR3 reads TGCGCCAGCAGCCCCAACCCGGCGGAGAGCTCCTACGAGCAGTACTTC.

The chain couples TRBV7-2 to TRBJ2-4, with 7 bases fitting TRBD1. This CDR3 region has 14 residues. Germline V lookup: CDR1 SGHTA, CDR2 FQGNSA. After removal of 5 bases from V and 4 bases from J, the junction contained 5 bases not matched to a gene. The CDR3 region is CASSRGTVKNIQYF. The CDR3 DNA sequence: TGTGCCAGCAGCCGAGGGACAGTGAAAAACATTCAGTACTTC.

The rearrangement uses TRBV19 and TRBJ1-5; a weak D match, TRBD1 (5 bases). The CDR3 is 15 amino acids. Trimming removed 2 bases from V and 0 bases from J, with 8 bases in between. Germline CDR1 and CDR2: LNHDA and SQIVND (reference sequence). The CDR3 DNA follows: TGTGCCAGTAGTATAATAGGGGTTAGCAATCAGCCCCAGCATTTT. Its protein is CASSIIGVSNQPQHF.

This clone was seen a few times. The chain has TRBV15 and TRBJ1-5, with 7 bases matching TRBD1. Germline V gene data show CDR1 as LNHNV and CDR2 as YYDKDF (reference sequence). The CDR3 contains 16 residues. V gave up 9 bases and J gave up 6 bases; unmatched junction bases: 17. The CDR3 region has the DNA TGTGCCACTTCCCCCCCAAGACAGGGTCCGGGTCAGCCCCAGCATTTT. It specifies CATSPPRQGPGQPQHF.

The chain is built from TRBV7-3 and TRBJ2-1, with TRBD2 as a possible D gene (6 bases). Trimming left V 5 bases short and J 9 bases short, with 11 bases between. Germline V gene data show CDR1 as SGHTA and CDR2 as FQGTGA. This CDR3 comprises 12 residues. The CDR3 region is CASSHGTGEQFF. CDR3 DNA sequence: TGTGCCAGCAGCCATGGGACTGGTGAGCAGTTCTTC.

In this sample, this clone turned up once. V usage is TRBV7-3 and J usage is TRBJ2-3, with a tentative D call TRBD2 (7 bases). The CDR3 totals 16 residues. Germline lookup yields CDR1 SGHTA and CDR2 FQGTGA. V lost 5 bases, J lost 2 bases, and 17 bases lay in between. CDR3 DNA: TGTGCCAGCAGCCATGGGCGCGGGGGCCCCACAGATACGCAGTATTTT. Its translation: CASSHGRGGPTDTQYF. Based on the CDR3 plus reference TRBV7-3 and TRBJ2-3, the full variable domain is GAGVSQTPSNKVTEKGKYVELRCDPISGHTALYWYRQSLGQGPEFLIYFQGTGAADDSGLPNDRFFAVRPEGSVSTLKIQRTERGDSAVYLCASSHGRGGPTDTQYFGPGTRLTVL.

With respect to this clone: Other DNA variants within this sample encode the same CDR3. The chain carries TRBV9 and TRBJ2-1, with 7 bases lining up with TRBD2. Looked up from germline, CDR1 is SGDLS and CDR2 is YYNGEE. The CDR3 totals 15 residues. The J segment lost 0 bases and the V segment lost 0 bases, leaving 0 bases of the junction unmatched. CDR3 coding DNA: TGTGCCAGCAGCGTAGCGGGGGGCTCCTACAATGAGCAGTTCTTC. Translated: CASSVAGGSYNEQFF.

This clone was recorded once. The chain couples TRBV5-6 to TRBJ1-1; D not resolved. The CDR3 has 13 amino acids. Germline V gene sequence: CDR1 SGHDT, CDR2 YYEEEE. The V end lost 0 bases, the J end lost 8 bases, and 11 bases lay between the germline ends. CDR3: CASSLAGYREAFF. The DNA for the CDR3 is TGTGCCAGCAGCTTGGCGGGTTACCGGGAAGCTTTCTTT.

The chain is built from TRBV19 and TRBJ1-2, with 7 bases aligning to TRBD1. The germline CDR1 and CDR2 sequences are LNHDA and SQIVND (reference sequence). Trimming removed 4 bases from V and 7 bases from J; junction bases left unmatched: 9. The CDR3 extends over 14 amino acids. The CDR3, as DNA: TGTGCCAGTAGTACCCCGACAGGGAACGGTGGCTACACCTTC. It translates to CASSTPTGNGGYTF. Complete variable domain (other parts from reference TRBV19 and TRBJ1-2): DGGITQSPKYLFRKEGQNVTLSCEQNLNHDAMYWYRQDPGQGLRLIYYSQIVNDFQKGDIAEGYSVSREKKESFPLTVTSAQKNPTAFYLCASSTPTGNGGYTFGSGTRLTVV.

The genes are TRBV7-9 and TRBJ2-5; D gene unclear. The CDR3 sequence is 15 residues long. Germline-derived CDR1 and CDR2 are SEHNR and FQNEAQ (reference sequence). The V and J ends lost 0 bases and 5 bases respectively, with 13 bases between them. In nucleotides, the CDR3 is TGTGCCAGCAGCTTAGCGACCCCACGGCGGGAGACCCAGTACTTC. Amino acids: CASSLATPRRETQYF.

The chain links TRBV6-5 to TRBJ2-5; D gene ambiguous. The V gene lost 2 bases and the J gene lost 5 bases, with 9 bases spanning the gap. The germline V gene encodes CDR1 MNHEY and CDR2 SVGAGI. The CDR3 spans 13 residues. The CDR3 loop is CASSYRVGETQYF. CDR3 DNA: TGTGCCAGCAGTTACCGGGTTGGGGAGACCCAGTACTTC.

The chain employs TRBV2 and TRBJ2-5, with 14 bases lining up with TRBD2. The J segment lost 6 bases and the V segment lost 5 bases, leaving 11 bases of the junction unmatched. The CDR3 is 17 residues long. CDR1 SNHLY and CDR2 FYNNEI come from the germline V gene. In DNA form, the CDR3 reads TGTGCCAGCAGTCTCGCCAAAGGACTAGCGGGGGGAAAGACCCAGTACTTC. Protein product: CASSLAKGLAGGKTQYF.

V gene TRBV7-9 combines with J gene TRBJ2-4; D might be TRBD2 (5 bases). Trimming stripped 4 bases from V and 1 base from J, with 14 bases between. Germline V lookup: CDR1 SEHNR, CDR2 FQNEAQ (reference sequence). The CDR3 covers 16 residues. The CDR3 DNA reads TGTGCCAGCAGCTCGGCGGAGGTTACTGCCAAAAACATTCAGTACTTC. It specifies CASSSAEVTAKNIQYF.

The chain couples TRBV28 to TRBJ1-3; D call uncertain. The CDR3 spans 13 residues. The V gene lost 5 bases and the J gene lost 10 bases, with 15 bases spanning the gap. Germline V gives CDR1 MDHEN, CDR2 SYDVKM. This CDR3 reads CASSKRAGKTIYF. Here the CDR3 DNA reads TGTGCCAGCAGTAAGAGGGCAGGTAAGACCATATATTTT.